The 14 T cell receptor beta chains presented below share a single source sample, sequenced in a study of siplizumab effects on memory and regulatory T cells. Generated by immunoSEQ multiplex PCR, the TCRdb table keeps only in-frame clones and is missing some. Of approximately 50,000 clones detected, 85% to 95% appear once; the ten largest clones hold 17%. Sequencing was carried out using CD8+ T cells sorted from blood. The receptors here all came from a human donor in good health.

The gene calls are TRBV5-6 and TRBJ2-7, with D unclear. The ends were cut back, 3 bases at V and 2 bases at J, with 3 bases in the middle. The CDR3 has 11 residues. The germline V gene encodes CDR1 SGHDT and CDR2 YYEEEE. The chain's CDR3 is CASSSTYEQYF. The CDR3 DNA follows: TGTGCCAGCAGCTCAACCTACGAGCAGTACTTC.

This sequence joins TRBV4-1 and TRBJ2-7; D unclear. The CDR3 runs 14 residues. The V and J ends lost 2 bases and 3 bases respectively, with 11 bases between them. Germline V gene data show CDR1 as MGHRA and CDR2 as YSYEKL. The CDR3 region is CASSQSVNGYEQYF. CDR3 DNA sequence: TGCGCCAGCAGCCAAAGCGTTAACGGCTACGAGCAGTACTTC.

This chain joins TRBV11-1 and TRBJ1-6, with TRBD1 matching over 8 bases. The V gene end was trimmed by 5 bases and the J gene end by 9 bases; junction bases not matched to a gene: 15. There are 17 residues in the CDR3. Per the germline V gene, CDR1 is SGHAT and CDR2 is FQDESV (reference sequence). CDR3 region: CASSQEERTGKISPLHF. The CDR3, as DNA: TGTGCCAGCAGCCAAGAAGAACGGACAGGGAAGATTTCACCCCTCCACTTT.

This chain joins TRBV29-1 and TRBJ2-7; possibly TRBD2 for D (5 bases). The CDR3 runs 14 residues. Germline lookup yields CDR1 SQVTM and CDR2 ANQGSEA. Trimming took off 3 bases at V and 2 bases at J, with 14 bases between the two ends. The CDR3, as DNA: TGCAGCGTTGAGGAGGTCGGTGACACCTACGAGCAGTACTTC. This translates into CSVEEVGDTYEQYF.

CDR3 DNA: TGTGCCAGCAGCCTTCAGGCACTAGCGGGAGGTAATGAGCAGTTCTTC. Translating it yields CASSLQALAGGNEQFF. This chain links TRBV14 with TRBJ2-1; 12 bases are shared with TRBD2. Germline CDR1 SGHDN, CDR2 FVKESK. Germline trimming cut 4 bases from V and 7 bases from J; bases unmatched to any gene: 8. CDR3 size: 16 residues.

The gene calls are TRBV6-5 and TRBJ2-3, with 8 bases aligning to TRBD1. The CDR3 consists of 16 residues. CDR1 and CDR2 from the germline V gene are MNHEY and SVGAGI. Losses at the gene ends were 2 bases for V and 0 bases for J; bases not matched to a gene: 4. The CDR3 loop is CASSYAPGGSTDTQYF. The CDR3 nucleotides read TGTGCCAGCAGTTACGCCCCAGGGGGCAGCACAGATACGCAGTATTTT.

This chain uses TRBV10-3 with TRBJ1-1; 7 bases align to TRBD1. This CDR3 is 14 amino acids long. V lost 8 bases, J lost 1 base, and 7 bases stayed unmatched. Looked up from germline, CDR1 is ENHRY and CDR2 is SYGVKD. The CDR3 region is CAIGGQPKNTEAFF. As DNA, the CDR3 is TGTGCCATCGGGGGACAGCCTAAGAACACTGAAGCTTTCTTT.

The chain couples TRBV28 to TRBJ2-7; 11 bases fit TRBD2. The V gene's germline CDR1 is MDHEN and CDR2 SYDVKM. Trimming at V came to 2 bases and at J to 4 bases, leaving 7 bases not matched to a gene. CDR3 size: 16 residues. The chain's CDR3 is CASSLDSRTSGYEQYF. Here the CDR3 DNA reads TGTGCCAGCAGTTTAGATTCCCGGACTAGCGGGTACGAGCAGTACTTC.

The table lists this clone with a count of one. The chain couples TRBV27 to TRBJ2-1, with a possible D match to TRBD2 (7 bases). V shed 3 bases and J shed 0 bases, with 12 bases lying between them. Germline V lookup: CDR1 MNHEY, CDR2 SMNVEV (reference sequence). This CDR3 comprises 16 residues. CDR3 bases: TGTGCCAGCAGTTTTGTAGGGGGGGTCTCCTACAATGAGCAGTTCTTC. Translation gives CASSFVGGVSYNEQFF.

This clone was seen once. Just one base apart from a much larger clone, this may be a read error. V gene TRBV7-9 combines with J gene TRBJ2-3, with D perhaps matching TRBD1 (6 bases). Per germline, CDR1 SEHNR and CDR2 FQNEAQ (reference sequence). The CDR3 consists of 15 residues. CDR3 loop: CASSENREITDMQYF. The CDR3 bases are TGTGCCAGCAGCGAAAACAGGGAAATCACAGATATGCAGTATTTT.

The V gene is TRBV6-1, the J gene TRBJ1-5; perhaps TRBD1 as D (5 bases). Per the germline V gene, CDR1 is MNHNS and CDR2 is SASEGT. The CDR3 has 15 amino acids. Trimming took off 10 bases at V and 0 bases at J, with 16 bases between the two ends. The CDR3 DNA follows: TGTGCCACCGGGACTGGGCTCTATAGCAATCAGCCCCAGCATTTT. It specifies CATGTGLYSNQPQHF.

CDR3 DNA: TGTGCCAGCAGCCTAGACTATGGCTACACCTTC. It codes for CASSLDYGYTF. The chain is built from TRBV7-9 and TRBJ1-2; D gene unclear. The V end was cut by 5 bases, the J end by 3 bases, with 4 bases between. Germline V lookup: CDR1 SEHNR, CDR2 FQNEAQ (reference sequence). The CDR3 length is 11 residues.

This clone was recorded only once. The chain recombines TRBV27 with TRBJ2-7; no reliable D call. CDR3 size: 13 residues. Per germline, CDR1 MNHEY and CDR2 SMNVEV (reference sequence). V lost 5 bases to trimming and J lost 3 bases, with 11 bases between them. The CDR3 DNA reads TGTGCCAGCAGTCTCGGACCGAGCTACGAGCAGTACTTC. Its protein product is CASSLGPSYEQYF.

This clone was observed once. This sequence joins TRBV5-4 and TRBJ2-7; no definite D call. Germline V CDR1 and CDR2: SGHNT, YYREEE (reference sequence). The CDR3 extends over 15 amino acids. V lost 0 bases and J lost 3, with 13 bases in between. CDR3 nucleotide sequence: TGTGCCAGCAGCTTGGATAGTCTCAATTTCTACGAGCAGTACTTC. The encoded protein is CASSLDSLNFYEQYF. The entire variable domain, with the rest obtained from reference TRBV5-4 and TRBJ2-7, is as follows: ETGVTQSPTHLIKTRGQQVTLRCSSQSGHNTVSWYQQALGQGPQFIFQYYREEENGRGNFPPRFSGLQFPNYSSELNVNALELDDSALYLCASSLDSLNFYEQYFGPGTRLTVT.